Below are 22 T cell receptor beta chains sequenced from a single sample in a study of somatic mutations in cytotoxic T cells in rheumatoid arthritis. Repertoires were generated with immunoSEQ multiplex PCR, while TCRdb's copy carries only in-frame clones and drops some. The data contain 16,000 or so clones, 79% of them singletons. Specimen: CD8+ T cells sorted from blood. Receptor source: an adult with rheumatoid arthritis.

The gene calls are TRBV19 and TRBJ2-7, with 8 bases identical to TRBD2. The germline V gene has CDR1 LNHDA and CDR2 SQIVND (reference sequence). This CDR3 is built from 13 residues. Trimming took 7 bases from V and 3 from J; bases not matched to a gene: 5. This CDR3 reads CASMGREDYEQYF. CDR3 coding DNA: TGTGCCAGTATGGGGCGGGAGGACTACGAGCAGTACTTC.

The V call is TRBV7-9, the J call TRBJ2-1; a possible D gene is TRBD2 (6 bases). V lost 5 bases and J 10 bases, leaving 18 bases between the germline ends. Germline CDR1 SEHNR, CDR2 FQNEAQ (reference sequence). This CDR3 has 14 amino acids. The CDR3 sequence: CASSHPSVLGEQFF. CDR3 nucleotides: TGTGCCAGCAGCCACCCTAGCGTCCTGGGGGAGCAGTTCTTC.

Written as DNA, the CDR3 is TGCAGCGTTGCCCGGGAAGGCGAGCAGTACTTC. This gives the protein CSVAREGEQYF. This chain joins TRBV29-1 and TRBJ2-7; D possibly corresponds to TRBD2 (5 bases). Germline CDR1 SQVTM, CDR2 ANQGSEA. The CDR3 contains 11 residues. V lost 4 bases and J lost 6, with 10 bases in between.

The rearrangement uses TRBV19 and TRBJ2-6; tentatively, D is TRBD2 (6 bases). The V gene lost 7 bases and the J gene lost 3 bases, with 25 bases spanning the gap. Germline V CDR1 and CDR2: LNHDA, SQIVND (reference sequence). The CDR3 loop spans 19 amino acids. The CDR3 region is CASTIFSGQASSGANVLTF. CDR3 in DNA: TGTGCCAGTACCATATTCAGCGGGCAGGCGAGCAGTGGGGCCAACGTCCTGACTTTC.

CDR3 nucleotide sequence: TGTGCCAGCAGCTTAGACCCCGGGACCTTATCCTACGAGCAGTACTTC. Translation gives CASSLDPGTLSYEQYF. The J gene is TRBJ2-7, the V gene TRBV7-2; D is possibly TRBD1 or TRBD2 (5 bases each). The CDR3 is 16 amino acids. The germline gives CDR1 SGHTA, CDR2 FQGNSA. Trimming cost V 1 base and J 1 base, with 14 bases left between them.

In the case of this clone: A read error may account for a junction end that differs from germline. The chain links TRBV6-5 to TRBJ1-2; possibly TRBD1 for D (6 bases). The CDR3 is 14 residues long. Germline assignment: CDR1 MNHEY and CDR2 SVGAGI. The CDR3 nucleotides are TGTGCCGGCAGTTCCCCGGGGGCAGACTATGGCTACACCTTC. Translation: CAGSSPGADYGYTF.

The genes are TRBV19 and TRBJ2-7; TRBD2 matches 8 bases. V gave up 5 bases and J gave up 3 bases; unmatched junction bases: 12. The CDR3 contains 16 residues. Germline V gene lookup returns CDR1 LNHDA and CDR2 SQIVND (reference sequence). CDR3 nucleotides: TGTGCCAGTAGTTTCTACGCCGGGACTAGTGGCTACGAGCAGTACTTC. Its protein is CASSFYAGTSGYEQYF. Looking up the rest from reference TRBV19 and TRBJ2-7 gives the full variable domain: DGGITQSPKYLFRKEGQNVTLSCEQNLNHDAMYWYRQDPGQGLRLIYYSQIVNDFQKGDIAEGYSVSREKKESFPLTVTSAQKNPTAFYLCASSFYAGTSGYEQYFGPGTRLTVT.

V usage is TRBV9 and J usage is TRBJ1-5, with 9 bases that match TRBD1. Per the germline V gene, CDR1 is SGDLS and CDR2 is YYNGEE. This CDR3 is 15 amino acids long. V trimming: 5 bases; J trimming: 3 bases; junction bases outside the gene matches: 6. The CDR3 protein is CASSSGQGFNQPQHF. The CDR3 DNA sequence: TGTGCCAGCAGTTCGGGACAGGGCTTCAATCAGCCCCAGCATTTT.

The chain is built from TRBV7-9 and TRBJ2-7; no clear D gene. Germline V gene data show CDR1 as SEHNR and CDR2 as FQNEAQ (reference sequence). The V and J ends lost 5 bases and 2 bases respectively, with 13 bases between them. The CDR3 contains 14 residues. This CDR3 is CASSPPAPAYEQYF. The CDR3 DNA sequence: TGTGCCAGCAGCCCCCCCGCCCCGGCCTACGAGCAGTACTTC.

The rearrangement joins TRBV6-6 to TRBJ1-5; no definite D call. The CDR3 is made up of 13 amino acids. Trimming left V 6 bases short and J 0 bases short, with 6 bases between. Germline V gene lookup returns CDR1 MNHNY and CDR2 SVGAGI (reference sequence). The DNA for the CDR3 is TGTGCCAGCAGCGAGTTTAGCAATCAGCCCCAGCATTTT. It yields the protein CASSEFSNQPQHF.

J is TRBJ2-3 and V is TRBV13; maybe TRBD2 (5 bases). V lost 7 bases to trimming and J lost 2 bases, with 16 bases between them. The CDR3 has 15 residues. Germline V CDR1 and CDR2: PRHDT, FYEKMQ (reference sequence). For the CDR3, the DNA is TGTGCCAGCACAGTAAGCGGCCAGCCCACAGATACGCAGTATTTT. This translates into CASTVSGQPTDTQYF.

The chain is built from TRBV11-2 and TRBJ2-3; 12 nucleotides agree with TRBD2. The CDR3 contains 16 residues. CDR1 and CDR2 (germline): SGHAT, FQNNGV. V was pared by 5 bases and J by 1 base, with 4 bases of the junction left unmatched. CDR3 nucleotides: TGTGCCAGCAGCCCCTGGACTAGCGGGGGCACAGATACGCAGTATTTT. This codes for CASSPWTSGGTDTQYF.

This sequence joins TRBV7-8 and TRBJ2-1; a possible D gene is TRBD2 (5 bases). Germline CDR1 and CDR2: SGHVS and FQNEAQ. Trimming removed 5 bases at V and 3 bases at J, with 11 bases between. There are 14 residues in the CDR3. The CDR3 loop reads CASSPTDFYNEQFF. CDR3 sequence (DNA): TGTGCCAGCAGCCCGACGGACTTCTACAATGAGCAGTTCTTC. The entire variable domain, with the rest obtained from reference TRBV7-8 and TRBJ2-1, is as follows: GAGVSQSPRYKVAKRGQDVALRCDPISGHVSLFWYQQALGQGPEFLTYFQNEAQLDKSGLPSDRFFAERPEGSVSTLKIQRTQQEDSAVYLCASSPTDFYNEQFFGPGTRLTVL.

V is TRBV10-3 and J is TRBJ1-3, with D possibly TRBD1 on 5 matching bases. Germline CDR1 reads ENHRY; CDR2 reads SYGVKD. This CDR3 is 15 amino acids long. Trimming cost V 10 bases and J 1 base, with 17 bases left between them. The CDR3 region is CASGGTLISGNTIYF. The CDR3 region has the DNA TGTGCCAGTGGAGGGACCTTAATTTCTGGAAACACCATATATTTT.

CDR3 DNA sequence: TGTGCCAGCAGTGAATATAGGGGATATACGCAGTATTTT. Its protein product is CASSEYRGYTQYF. The chain joins TRBV25-1 to TRBJ2-3, with TRBD1 as a possible D gene (5 bases). The germline V gene has CDR1 MGHDK and CDR2 SYGVNS. Trimming pared 0 bases from V and 7 bases from J, leaving 8 bases between. This CDR3 contains 13 residues.

V usage is TRBV4-1 and J usage is TRBJ2-7, with D perhaps matching TRBD1 (6 bases). The V gene's germline CDR1 is MGHRA and CDR2 YSYEKL. V was shortened by 0 bases and J by 0 bases, with 12 bases between the two germline ends. The CDR3 is 16 amino acids. Here the CDR3 reads CASSQDPGQSSYEQYF. DNA of the CDR3: TGCGCCAGCAGCCAAGATCCAGGACAGAGCTCCTACGAGCAGTACTTC.

The chain links TRBV5-1 to TRBJ1-2, with a possible D match to TRBD1 (6 bases). There are 18 residues in the CDR3. Trimming took off 2 bases at V and 0 bases at J, with 20 bases between the two ends. Germline-derived CDR1 and CDR2 are SGHRS and YFSETQ. The CDR3 region is CASSLRGVDRTSNYGYTF. The CDR3 nucleotides read TGCGCCAGCAGCTTAAGGGGGGTTGACAGAACTTCTAACTATGGCTACACCTTC.

The chain uses TRBV10-3 and TRBJ2-5; TRBD1 matches 11 bases. The CDR3 extends over 16 amino acids. J gave up 5 bases and V 3 bases, and 8 bases lay outside the gene matches. Germline V gives CDR1 ENHRY, CDR2 SYGVKD. CDR3 in DNA: TGTGCCATCAGTGAACCGGGACAGGGGGATCAGGAGACCCAGTACTTC. This gives the protein CAISEPGQGDQETQYF.

This clone was observed a handful of times. The chain employs TRBV5-1 and TRBJ2-7; 7 bases agree with TRBD2. J was trimmed by 4 bases and V by 2 bases; bases with no gene match: 3. The CDR3 totals 13 residues. Per the germline V gene, CDR1 is SGHRS and CDR2 is YFSETQ. The DNA of the CDR3 is TGCGCCAGCAGCTTTCCCGGGGGGTACGAGCAGTACTTC. It is translated as CASSFPGGYEQYF.

The chain is built from TRBV5-1 and TRBJ1-3; D gene unclear. Trimming shortened V by 0 bases and J by 4 bases, and 8 bases separated the two germline ends. The CDR3 loop spans 14 amino acids. The germline V gene has CDR1 SGHRS and CDR2 YFSETQ. CDR3 region: CASSLDRQGNTIYF. CDR3 in DNA: TGCGCCAGCAGCTTGGACCGTCAGGGAAACACCATATATTTT.

This sequence joins TRBV27 and TRBJ2-7; D could derive from TRBD1 or TRBD2 (5 bases each). Looked up from germline, CDR1 is MNHEY and CDR2 is SMNVEV (reference sequence). This CDR3 comprises 15 residues. The V end was cut by 5 bases, the J end by 0 bases, with 14 bases between. The CDR3 region is CASSPAGGASYEQYF. Here the CDR3 DNA reads TGTGCCAGCAGTCCGGCTGGGGGAGCCTCCTACGAGCAGTACTTC.

The chain is built from TRBV5-1 and TRBJ1-2, with TRBD1 matching 9 bases. This CDR3 is 14 amino acids long. Looked up from germline, CDR1 is SGHRS and CDR2 is YFSETQ. V lost 4 bases to trimming and J lost 5 bases; unmatched junction nucleotides: 6. The CDR3 loop is CASSQQGARYGYTF. The DNA for the CDR3 is TGCGCCAGCAGCCAACAGGGGGCAAGGTATGGCTACACCTTC.